There are a few counts of the clone carrying this T cell receptor (beta chain). Its target is unknown. The CDR3 consists of 16 residues. CDR1 SGHRS and CDR2 YFSETQ come from the germline V gene. Trimming cost V 1 base and J 5 bases, with 16 bases left between them. With 60 Vbeta and 13 Jbeta primers, the PCR was carried out. Generated by immunoSEQ multiplex PCR, the TCRdb table keeps only in-frame clones and is missing some. The table lists about 270,000 clones, around 66% of them singletons. The data are from a study of cytomegalovirus exposure and HLA in healthy donors. Study results and limitations: In a later analysis, a genetic analysis reported fewer productive-TCR N-insertions in an Asian-associated ancestry cluster than the cohort average.

Source material: PBMCs. V and J are TRBV5-1 and TRBJ2-1; D gene ambiguous. The receptor was isolated from a female donor in good health and CMV-seronegative. The CDR3: CASSLLSEKRNNEQFF. As DNA, the CDR3 is TGCGCCAGCAGCTTGCTCAGCGAAAAAAGGAACAATGAGCAGTTCTTC.